This T cell receptor (beta chain) derives from a study of blood T cell repertoires in COVID-19. Study information: COVID-19 samples collected from the United States, Italy and Spain covered acute and convalescent phases. Sample material is recorded as cDNA or gDNA derived from T cells, B-cell-depleted T cells, or PBMCs.

In the original processing: Estimated nucleated cell counts came from reference gene primer amplification. Here immunoSEQ multiplex PCR was the method, and the copy in TCRdb shows in-frame clones only, minus some. That table gives V, J and clone size, and the DNA gave D and trimming. This table holds tens of thousands of clones, approximately 80% found once. The V gene's germline CDR1 is LGHNA and CDR2 YNFKEQ. This CDR3 contains 15 residues. V lost 0 bases and J lost 7, with 15 bases in between. The chain joins TRBV4-2 to TRBJ1-2, with D unclear. The source material was peripheral blood. This TCR derives from a man in his 70s with acute or convalescent COVID-19. In DNA form, the CDR3 reads TGTGCCAGCAGCCAAGAAATGGTGGCGGTCGGTGGCTACACCTTC. Its protein product is CASSQEMVAVGGYTF.